Shown below are 27 T cell receptor beta chains from a single sample sequenced in a study of T cells after yellow fever vaccination. TCRdb called the 5' RACE reads again in MiXCR, with one record for every CDR3 protein. In the table there are about 45,000 distinct CDR3 sequences, approximately 6.3% of which are singletons. The material was CD8+ T cells not binding an NS4B(214-222) dextramer, sorted from PBMCs, obtained 45 days after the yellow fever booster vaccination. Receptors were obtained from a man aged 30-40 years who received the YFV17D yellow fever vaccine.

This clonotype has ten or more counts. The chain joins TRBV24-1 to TRBJ2-1; tentatively, D is TRBD2 (6 bases). The V gene lost 1 base and the J gene lost 5 bases, with 14 bases spanning the gap. Germline CDR1 KGHDR, CDR2 SFDVKD. The CDR3 extends over 16 amino acids. The DNA of the CDR3 is TGTGCCACCAGTGATTTCTCGGGCTCGGGGGACAATGAGCAGTTCTTC. Its translation: CATSDFSGSGDNEQFF.

This clonotype has a count of ten or more. The V gene is TRBV14, the J gene TRBJ2-3, with 8 bases fitting TRBD2. The ends lost 3 bases at V and 6 bases at J; junction bases unmatched: 11. This CDR3 has 16 amino acids. Germline V gene data show CDR1 as SGHDN and CDR2 as FVKESK. The CDR3 DNA reads as TGTGCCAGCAGCCACCTTAGCGGGAAGCTGGCGGATACGCAGTATTTT. This gives the protein CASSHLSGKLADTQYF.

CDR3 in DNA: TGTGCCAGCAGTTTAGGGGCAGAGACCCAGTACTTC. This sequence encodes CASSLGAETQYF. The J gene is TRBJ2-5, the V gene TRBV12-3 or TRBV12-4; no firm D call. Trimming took 1 base from V and 4 from J, leaving 4 bases between them. The CDR3 totals 12 residues.

The sample holds many counts of this clonotype. The chain employs TRBV5-6 and TRBJ2-5; D possibly uses TRBD1 or TRBD2 (5 bases each). Germline lookup yields CDR1 SGHDT and CDR2 YYEEEE. The CDR3 sequence is 16 residues long. V was clipped by 6 bases and J by 0 bases, with 18 bases between them. The CDR3 sequence is CASIPTGALNQETQYF. The CDR3 region has the DNA TGTGCCAGCATCCCCACCGGGGCCTTAAACCAAGAGACCCAGTACTTC.

This clonotype was counted many times. The chain links TRBV25-1 to TRBJ2-5; D is unresolved. V lost 9 bases and J lost 8, with 7 bases in between. Germline V gene data show CDR1 as MGHDK and CDR2 as SYGVNS. This CDR3 is 9 amino acids long. The CDR3 DNA reads TGTGCCAGTATTGGAACCCAGTACTTC. Its protein is CASIGTQYF.

Note on this clonotype: This may be a read error: a much more frequent sequence differs by one nucleotide. This chain connects TRBV10-3 to TRBJ2-5; a possible D gene is TRBD2 (6 bases). Germline V gives CDR1 ENHRY, CDR2 SYGVKD. CDR3 length equals 14 residues. V was pared by 3 bases and J by 9 bases, with 17 bases between. The CDR3 is CAISDPRGEEAQYF. As DNA, the CDR3 is TGTGCCATCAGTGACCCGCGAGGGGAGGAGGCCCAGTACTTC.

This chain connects TRBV29-1 to TRBJ2-7; a weak D match, TRBD1 (8 bases). Looked up from germline, CDR1 is SQVTM and CDR2 is ANQGSEA. With 3 bases removed from V and 7 bases from J, the gap between germline ends came to 16 bases. The CDR3 covers 13 residues. DNA of the CDR3: TGCAGCGTTGAGACAGGGGCCGGGGGGGAGCAGTACTTC. It translates to CSVETGAGGEQYF.

The V call is TRBV5-1, the J call TRBJ2-5; 7 bases align to TRBD1. The CDR3 covers 15 residues. Per the germline V gene, CDR1 is SGHRS and CDR2 is YFSETQ. V was pared by 5 bases and J by 0 bases, with 7 bases of the junction left unmatched. CDR3 sequence (DNA): TGCGCCAGCAGTTCAACAGGGGTGTACCAAGAGACCCAGTACTTC. Protein sequence: CASSSTGVYQETQYF.

This sequence joins TRBV10-3 and TRBJ2-5; tentatively, D is TRBD2 (5 bases). CDR3 length: 15 residues. V lost 0 bases to trimming and J lost 3 bases, with 11 bases between them. Germline assignment: CDR1 ENHRY and CDR2 SYGVKD. This chain's CDR3 is CAISESTRGEETQYF. In nucleotides, the CDR3 is TGTGCCATCAGTGAGTCGACTCGGGGTGAAGAGACCCAGTACTTC.

This clonotype was detected many times. J is TRBJ2-3 and V is TRBV7-9; D unresolved. This CDR3 has 15 residues. V was trimmed by 5 bases and J by 0 bases, leaving 12 bases between them. CDR1 and CDR2 from the germline V gene are SEHNR and FQNEAQ (reference sequence). The chain's CDR3 is CASSSRFSSTDTQYF. CDR3 coding DNA: TGTGCCAGCAGCAGCAGGTTTTCTAGCACAGATACGCAGTATTTT.

This clonotype was counted only a few times. The chain uses TRBV5-1 and TRBJ2-7; 11 nucleotides line up with TRBD2. The length of the CDR3 is 17 residues. Trimming cost V 1 base and J 5 bases; bases outside gene matches: 11. Germline CDR1 reads SGHRS; CDR2 reads YFSETQ. CDR3 DNA sequence: TGCGCCAGCAGCTTGACTAGCGGGAGATCAGTTCGGGACGAGCAGTACTTC. Protein: CASSLTSGRSVRDEQYF.

This clonotype was picked up a small number of times. This chain links TRBV30 with TRBJ1-3; no clear D gene. From germline, CDR1 is GTSNPN and CDR2 SVGIG (reference sequence). This CDR3 region has 13 residues. CDR3 residues: CGSESISGNTIYF. The CDR3 region has the DNA TGTGGTTCCGAATCAATCTCTGGAAACACCATATATTTT.

This clonotype was detected a few times. The gene calls are TRBV6-2 or TRBV6-3 and TRBJ1-5; D not certain. Germline CDR1 reads MNHEY; CDR2 reads SVGEGT. The CDR3 has 18 amino acids. Trimming left V 2 bases short and J 0 bases short, with 17 bases between. Here the CDR3 reads CASSYRFGSLYSNQPQHF. CDR3 bases: TGTGCCAGCAGTTACAGGTTCGGCAGCCTCTATAGCAATCAGCCCCAGCATTTT.

This clonotype was recorded at least ten times. The chain carries TRBV19 and TRBJ2-6, with D uncertain. Germline V gene lookup returns CDR1 LNHDA and CDR2 SQIVND (reference sequence). This CDR3 spans 16 amino acids. V was trimmed by 4 bases and J by 2 bases, leaving 12 bases between them. The CDR3 DNA is TGTGCCAGTAGTACTTTTGTGGTCGCTGGGGCCAACGTCCTGACTTTC. This sequence encodes CASSTFVVAGANVLTF.

This clonotype was counted only a few times. A much larger clone lies a single base off, so this may be a read error. This chain links TRBV27 with TRBJ2-7; D is perhaps TRBD1 or TRBD2 (5 bases each). The CDR3 has 17 amino acids. Per the germline V gene, CDR1 is MNHEY and CDR2 is SMNVEV (reference sequence). The germline V and J ends were trimmed by 1 base and 6 bases, with 22 bases remaining between them. The CDR3: CASSLWPPGTHDLEQYF. In nucleotides, the CDR3 is TGTGCCAGCAGTTTATGGCCCCCCGGGACCCATGATCTCGAGCAGTACTTC.

This rearrangement joins TRBV10-1 to TRBJ2-4; 8 bases are a match to TRBD1. In germline, CDR1 is WNHNN, CDR2 SYGVQD (reference sequence). This CDR3 is built from 15 residues. V shed 3 bases and J 2 bases; nucleotides not matched to a gene: 3. CDR3 sequence (DNA): TGCGCCAGCAGTGACGGACAGGGAACCAAAAACATTCAGTACTTC. Translated, it gives CASSDGQGTKNIQYF.

This clonotype has a handful of counts. The genes are TRBV30 and TRBJ2-1; 9 nucleotides line up with TRBD2. CDR1 is GTSNPN, CDR2 SVGIG, per germline (reference sequence). Trimming at V came to 3 bases and at J to 1 base, leaving 10 bases not matched to a gene. The CDR3 runs to 17 residues. The CDR3 loop is CAWSGLAGPKSYNEQFF. Written as DNA, the CDR3 is TGTGCCTGGAGCGGGCTAGCGGGGCCTAAATCCTACAATGAGCAGTTCTTC.

This clonotype was seen repeatedly, ten times or more. V is TRBV12-3 or TRBV12-4 and J is TRBJ2-1; TRBD1 might be the D (6 bases). This CDR3 region has 13 residues. The ends were cut back, 4 bases at V and 3 bases at J, with 7 bases in the middle. CDR3 DNA sequence: TGTGCCAGCAGTTCAGGGGTCTACAATGAGCAGTTCTTC. Its translation is CASSSGVYNEQFF.

This clonotype has ten or more counts. The genes are TRBV7-2 and TRBJ2-1; D remains unclear. Looked up from germline, CDR1 is SGHTA and CDR2 is FQGNSA. The germline V and J ends were trimmed by 5 bases and 9 bases, with 8 bases remaining between them. The CDR3 contains 11 residues. The CDR3 sequence is CASSPRVEQFF. The DNA for the CDR3 is TGTGCCAGCAGCCCAAGGGTTGAGCAGTTCTTC. Using reference TRBV7-2 and TRBJ2-1 for the parts outside the CDR3, the full variable domain is GAGVSQSPSNKVTEKGKDVELRCDPISGHTALYWYRQSLGQGLEFLIYFQGNSAPDKSGLPSDRFSAERTGGSVSTLTIQRTQQEDSAVYLCASSPRVEQFFGPGTRLTVL.

This clonotype was observed at least ten times. The chain joins TRBV7-6 to TRBJ1-5, with a weak D call TRBD1 (5 bases). Germline assignment: CDR1 SGHVS and CDR2 FNYEAQ. The V and J ends lost 4 bases and 0 bases respectively, with 16 bases between them. The length of the CDR3 is 17 residues. CDR3 sequence reads: CASSSHMGPSSNQPQHF. The CDR3 region has the DNA TGTGCCAGCAGCTCTCACATGGGGCCGAGTAGCAATCAGCCCCAGCATTTT.

The CDR3 DNA reads as TGTGCCAGCAGATTATTACATATTAACACCGGGGAGCTGTTTTTT. It yields the protein CASRLLHINTGELFF. The rearrangement links TRBV7-9 to TRBJ2-2; no clear D. Germline V gene lookup returns CDR1 SEHNR and CDR2 FQNEAQ (reference sequence). The V end lost 6 bases, the J end lost 2 bases, and 13 bases lay between the germline ends. This CDR3 comprises 15 residues.

This clonotype was detected ten times or more. The genes are TRBV10-1 and TRBJ2-3; 12 bases agree with TRBD2. Germline trimming cut 8 bases from V and 1 base from J; bases unmatched to any gene: 4. The CDR3 is 15 residues long. Germline V gives CDR1 WNHNN, CDR2 SYGVQD (reference sequence). The CDR3 region is CASGGLAGRTDTQYF. CDR3 DNA: TGCGCCAGCGGGGGACTAGCGGGCCGCACAGATACGCAGTATTTT.

In its sample, this clonotype was seen many times. J is TRBJ1-2 and V is TRBV24-1, with D unresolved. CDR1 is KGHDR, CDR2 SFDVKD, per germline. The CDR3 has 13 amino acids. V lost 4 bases, J lost 8 bases, and 13 bases lay in between. The CDR3 DNA follows: TGTGCCACCAGTGACCAGCCGCGGAGCGGCTACACCTTC. Its translation is CATSDQPRSGYTF.

This clonotype was recorded at least ten times. V usage is TRBV30 and J usage is TRBJ1-1; tentative D call: TRBD1 (6 bases). The CDR3 is made up of 13 amino acids. Trimming removed 3 bases at V and 2 bases at J, with 10 bases between. Germline-derived CDR1 and CDR2 are GTSNPN and SVGIG (reference sequence). For the CDR3, the DNA is TGTGCCTGGAGGTTGACAGGAAACACTGAAGCTTTCTTT. The encoded protein is CAWRLTGNTEAFF.

This clonotype was detected many times. V usage is TRBV28 and J usage is TRBJ1-1; maybe TRBD1 (5 bases). V was trimmed by 3 bases and J by 8 bases, leaving 10 bases between them. This CDR3 comprises 12 residues. CDR1 MDHEN and CDR2 SYDVKM come from the germline V gene. The CDR3 DNA reads TGTGCCAGCAGTTTCTCGACAGCAGAAGCTTTCTTT. This gives the protein CASSFSTAEAFF.

This clonotype was detected ten times or more. The V call is TRBV5-6, the J call TRBJ2-7; D may be TRBD1 (5 bases). The length of the CDR3 is 14 residues. Germline V gene sequence: CDR1 SGHDT, CDR2 YYEEEE. Trimming shortened V by 6 bases and J by 7 bases, and 20 bases separated the two germline ends. The CDR3 protein is CASTLRQGGREQYF. The CDR3 DNA is TGTGCCAGCACCCTGAGGCAGGGCGGCCGGGAGCAGTACTTC.

This clonotype occurred many times. The chain employs TRBV7-6 and TRBJ2-7, with 10 bases lining up with TRBD2. The CDR3 extends over 16 amino acids. Germline loops: CDR1 SGHVS, CDR2 FNYEAQ. Losses at the gene ends were 5 bases for V and 3 bases for J; bases not matched to a gene: 10. In DNA form, the CDR3 reads TGTGCCAGCAGCCCTCGAGCTAGCGGGAGCATCTACGAGCAGTACTTC. It specifies CASSPRASGSIYEQYF.